These 20 T cell receptor beta chains were sequenced from one sample in a study of control samples from healthy donors and cancer patients (dated by TCRdb to 2018 to 2020). Preparation of the library involved the immunoSEQ multiplex PCR assay. TCRdb holds this immuneACCESS table with in-frame rearrangements only. Some clones are missing; in checked studies, unresolved V genes explain under half, and the rest has no known cause. The sample table holds under 65,000 clones, of which 70% to 90% were seen once. Roughly 2.8% of the sample comes from the top ten. Sequencing used PBMCs. These receptors were collected from a woman between 45 and 60 years old with lung cancer.

The CDR3 protein is CSVEDAGQGGGYTF. In DNA form, the CDR3 reads TGCAGCGTTGAAGATGCAGGGCAGGGAGGTGGCTACACCTTC. The chain carries TRBV29-1 and TRBJ1-2; D perhaps matches TRBD1 (5 bases). The CDR3 runs 14 residues. The V end lost 0 bases, the J end lost 7 bases, and 15 bases lay between the germline ends. Germline loops: CDR1 SQVTM, CDR2 ANQGSEA. The whole variable domain, filled in from reference TRBV29-1 and TRBJ1-2, reads SAVISQKPSRDICQRGTSLTIQCQVDSQVTMMFWYRQQPGQSLTLIATANQGSEATYESGFVIDKFPISRPNLTFSTLTVSNMSPEDSSIYLCSVEDAGQGGGYTFGSGTRLTVV.

The chain couples TRBV9 to TRBJ1-1, with TRBD1 matching 10 bases. V gave up 4 bases and J gave up 3 bases; unmatched junction bases: 3. CDR3 length: 14 amino acids. Per germline, CDR1 SGDLS and CDR2 YYNGEE. For the CDR3, the DNA is TGTGCCAGCAGCCCAGACAGGGGGCACACTGAAGCTTTCTTT. It translates to CASSPDRGHTEAFF.

This clone was seen a few times. This chain connects TRBV4-1 to TRBJ2-7, with TRBD2 identical over 7 bases. Germline trimming cut 0 bases from V and 0 bases from J; bases unmatched to any gene: 2. The CDR3 covers 15 residues. CDR1 and CDR2 (germline): MGHRA, YSYEKL. The CDR3 sequence is CASSQEPGGSYEQYF. CDR3 nucleotides: TGCGCCAGCAGCCAAGAACCGGGGGGCTCCTACGAGCAGTACTTC.

V usage is TRBV29-1 and J usage is TRBJ2-7; TRBD1 agrees at 10 bases. With 7 bases clipped from V and 4 bases from J, the junction kept 7 bases outside the gene matches. CDR1 is SQVTM, CDR2 ANQGSEA, per germline. There are 13 residues in the CDR3. The CDR3 loop reads CSGGQGGLYEQYF. The DNA of the CDR3 is TGCAGCGGTGGACAGGGGGGATTGTACGAGCAGTACTTC.

The chain carries TRBV2 and TRBJ2-1; TRBD1 matches at 8 bases. The germline V gene has CDR1 SNHLY and CDR2 FYNNEI. Germline trimming cut 7 bases from V and 5 bases from J; bases unmatched to any gene: 13. The CDR3 has 16 residues. The CDR3 here is CASTRGPGQGNNEQFF. CDR3 in DNA: TGTGCCAGCACCCGGGGACCCGGACAGGGAAACAATGAGCAGTTCTTC.

The chain employs TRBV10-3 and TRBJ2-6; 8 bases are shared with TRBD1. The V segment lost 5 bases and the J segment 0 bases; nucleotides outside the gene matches: 6. The CDR3 covers 17 residues. Germline assignment: CDR1 ENHRY and CDR2 SYGVKD. The CDR3: CAISPDRGYSGANVLTF. DNA of the CDR3: TGTGCCATCAGTCCCGACAGGGGCTACTCTGGGGCCAACGTCCTGACTTTC.

The rearrangement joins TRBV19 to TRBJ1-5; 8 bases align to TRBD1. Per germline, CDR1 LNHDA and CDR2 SQIVND (reference sequence). The J segment lost 1 base and the V segment lost 2 bases, leaving 7 bases of the junction unmatched. There are 17 residues in the CDR3. CDR3 sequence: CASSIRQGIGSNQPQHF. As DNA, the CDR3 is TGTGCCAGTAGTATAAGACAGGGGATCGGGAGCAATCAGCCCCAGCATTTT.

CDR3 amino acids: CASSVTFDYEQYF. In DNA, the CDR3 is TGTGCCAGCAGTGTGACCTTCGATTACGAGCAGTACTTC. V usage is TRBV2 and J usage is TRBJ2-7; D not certain. The CDR3 is 13 residues long. The ends were cut back, 4 bases at V and 4 bases at J, with 11 bases in the middle. The germline gives CDR1 SNHLY, CDR2 FYNNEI.

The chain couples TRBV14 to TRBJ2-7; D uncertain. CDR3 length: 13 amino acids. Trimming pared 2 bases from V and 4 bases from J, leaving 9 bases between. Germline CDR1 SGHDN, CDR2 FVKESK. CDR3 bases: TGTGCCAGCAGCCAATTCAGATTTTACGAGCAGTACTTC. Its translation is CASSQFRFYEQYF.

The gene calls are TRBV4-1 and TRBJ2-3; D unclear. Trimming removed 1 base at V and 0 bases at J, with 8 bases between. CDR3 size: 15 residues. Germline CDR1 is MGHRA and CDR2 is YSYEKL. CDR3 region: CASSQVAPSTDTQYF. The CDR3, as DNA: TGCGCCAGCAGCCAAGTAGCACCGAGCACAGATACGCAGTATTTT.

This clone was recorded only once. The CDR3 DNA sequence: TGTGCCAGCAGATCGACAGGGAGCTCCTACAATGAGCAGTTCTTC. Translated: CASRSTGSSYNEQFF. V and J are TRBV7-2 and TRBJ2-1; TRBD1 matches 7 bases. CDR3 length: 15 residues. CDR1 SGHTA and CDR2 FQGNSA come from the germline V gene. V shed 6 bases, J shed 0 bases, and the junction held 5 bases outside the gene matches.

The V call is TRBV11-3, the J call TRBJ1-6; maybe TRBD1 (6 bases). The ends were cut back, 1 base at V and 10 bases at J, with 14 bases in the middle. Per the germline V gene, CDR1 is SGHNT and CDR2 is YENEEA. The CDR3 covers 15 residues. The DNA of the CDR3 is TGTGCCAGCAGCTTAGGGCAGGGGTTTCGGTCACCCCTCCACTTT. It translates to CASSLGQGFRSPLHF.

This rearrangement joins TRBV14 to TRBJ2-1; no reliable D call. Trimming shortened V by 1 base and J by 3 bases, and 7 bases separated the two germline ends. Germline CDR1 and CDR2: SGHDN and FVKESK. The CDR3 loop spans 14 amino acids. For the CDR3, the DNA is TGTGCCAGCAGCCAAGGTCAACTCTACAATGAGCAGTTCTTC. It yields the protein CASSQGQLYNEQFF.

The CDR3 protein is CASSQPGLAGRWGTDTQYF. The CDR3 nucleotides are TGTGCCAGCAGCCAACCAGGACTAGCGGGGCGGTGGGGCACAGATACGCAGTATTTT. The chain joins TRBV14 to TRBJ2-3; 12 bases map to TRBD2. The CDR3 sequence is 19 residues long. Trimming at V came to 2 bases and at J to 1 base, leaving 10 bases not matched to a gene. Germline V gives CDR1 SGHDN, CDR2 FVKESK.

The chain uses TRBV6-4 and TRBJ1-2, with 10 bases lining up with TRBD1. The trim removed 6 bases at V and 8 bases at J, leaving 18 bases unmatched. Germline-derived CDR1 and CDR2 are MRHNA and SNTAGT. The CDR3 loop spans 17 amino acids. The CDR3 protein is CASSALWTGGRSEGYTF. The CDR3 bases are TGTGCCAGCAGCGCCCTGTGGACAGGGGGAAGATCGGAAGGCTACACCTTC.

The CDR3 nucleotides read TGTGCCACCAGCAGAGATTTGGGCTACAATGAGCAGTTCTTC. The encoded protein is CATSRDLGYNEQFF. This chain uses TRBV15 with TRBJ2-1; D unclear. V was cut by 0 bases and J by 3 bases, with 6 bases left in between. This CDR3 contains 14 residues. The germline CDR1 and CDR2 sequences are LNHNV and YYDKDF (reference sequence).

This chain joins TRBV11-2 and TRBJ1-3, with D possibly matching TRBD1 (5 bases). The germline V gene has CDR1 SGHAT and CDR2 FQNNGV. This CDR3 comprises 15 residues. Between the trimmed V and J ends, which lost 0 bases and 0 bases, there was a span of 6 bases. The CDR3 DNA reads TGTGCCAGCAGCTTAGACGGGACCTCTGGAAACACCATATATTTT. Its protein product is CASSLDGTSGNTIYF.

This rearrangement joins TRBV18 to TRBJ1-1; 8 nucleotides match TRBD1. The germline CDR1 and CDR2 sequences are KGHSH and LQKENI. J gave up 1 base and V 5 bases, and 3 bases lay outside the gene matches. The CDR3 is 14 residues long. The CDR3 region has the DNA TGTGCCAGCTCAATCGGACAGGGGAACACTGAAGCTTTCTTT. Protein sequence: CASSIGQGNTEAFF.

V and J are TRBV14 and TRBJ1-1, with 7 nucleotides matching TRBD1. CDR3 length equals 18 residues. V lost 2 bases and J lost 5; bases outside the gene matches: 17. Germline V CDR1 and CDR2: SGHDN, FVKESK. CDR3 in DNA: TGTGCCAGCAGCCAACTCACTGCCTTCGGGACAGCTAATACTGAAGCTTTCTTT. Encoded protein: CASSQLTAFGTANTEAFF.

The genes are TRBV5-4 and TRBJ2-5, with 7 bases that match TRBD1. The germline CDR1 and CDR2 sequences are SGHNT and YYREEE (reference sequence). V shed 4 bases and J 6 bases; nucleotides not matched to a gene: 6. The CDR3 has 13 residues. The CDR3 spells CASSPTGYQTQYF. In DNA, the CDR3 is TGTGCCAGCAGCCCGACAGGGTACCAGACCCAGTACTTC.